Here is one T cell receptor (beta chain) with its context. This CDR3 is 14 amino acids long. The V and J ends lost 1 base and 0 bases respectively, with 6 bases between them. Germline V gene data show CDR1 as LGHDT and CDR2 as YNNKEL (reference sequence). These data originate in a study of blood T cell repertoires in COVID-19. Turning to the study itself: COVID-19 samples, acute and convalescent, were from the United States, Italy and Spain.

Assay: immunoSEQ multiplex PCR; the TCRdb copy retains only in-frame clones and omits some. The sample contains 62,000 or so clones, around 89% of which appear only once. The sample was peripheral blood. The chain joins TRBV3-1 (or the pseudogene TRBV3-2) to TRBJ1-1; D unresolved. The sequence came from a man between 50 and 59 years old with acute or convalescent COVID-19. The DNA of the CDR3 is TGTGCCAGCAGCCAAGTTTCTATGAACACTGAAGCTTTCTTT. This codes for CASSQVSMNTEAFF.